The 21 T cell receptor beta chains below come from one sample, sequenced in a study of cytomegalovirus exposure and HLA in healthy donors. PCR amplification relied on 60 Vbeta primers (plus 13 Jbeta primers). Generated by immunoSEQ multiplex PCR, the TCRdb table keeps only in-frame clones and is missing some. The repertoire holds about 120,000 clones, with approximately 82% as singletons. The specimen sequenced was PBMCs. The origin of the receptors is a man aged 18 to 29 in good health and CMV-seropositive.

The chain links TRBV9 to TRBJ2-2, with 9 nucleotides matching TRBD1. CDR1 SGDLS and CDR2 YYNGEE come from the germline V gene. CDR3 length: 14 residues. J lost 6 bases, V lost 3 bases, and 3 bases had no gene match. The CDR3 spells CASSAYRGPGELFF. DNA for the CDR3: TGTGCCAGCAGCGCCTACAGGGGGCCCGGGGAGCTGTTTTTT.

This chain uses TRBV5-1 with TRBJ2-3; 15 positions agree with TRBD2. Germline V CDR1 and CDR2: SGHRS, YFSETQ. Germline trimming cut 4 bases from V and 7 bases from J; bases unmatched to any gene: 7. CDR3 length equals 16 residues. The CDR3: CASSPGTSGGMNTQYF. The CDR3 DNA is TGCGCCAGCAGCCCGGGGACTAGCGGGGGGATGAATACGCAGTATTTT.

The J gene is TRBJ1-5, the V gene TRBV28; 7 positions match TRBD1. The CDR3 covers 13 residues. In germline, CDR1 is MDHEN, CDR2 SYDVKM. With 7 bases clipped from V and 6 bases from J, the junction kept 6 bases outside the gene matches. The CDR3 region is CASTRQGGQPQHF. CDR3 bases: TGTGCCAGCACTCGACAGGGTGGTCAGCCCCAGCATTTT.

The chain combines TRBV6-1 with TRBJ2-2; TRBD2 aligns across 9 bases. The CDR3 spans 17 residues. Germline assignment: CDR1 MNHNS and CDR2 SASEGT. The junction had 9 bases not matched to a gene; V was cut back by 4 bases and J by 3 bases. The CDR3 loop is CASSALRGTSHTGELFF. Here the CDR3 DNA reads TGTGCCAGCAGTGCCCTACGAGGGACTAGCCACACCGGGGAGCTGTTTTTT.

CDR3 nucleotide sequence: TGTGCCAGCAGCGCGGGACAGGGGGCCGAGACCCAGTACTTC. It is translated as CASSAGQGAETQYF. The V call is TRBV9, the J call TRBJ2-5; 12 bases are a match to TRBD1. The CDR3 is 14 residues long. V was pared by 3 bases and J by 5 bases, with 2 bases of the junction left unmatched. From germline, CDR1 is SGDLS and CDR2 YYNGEE.

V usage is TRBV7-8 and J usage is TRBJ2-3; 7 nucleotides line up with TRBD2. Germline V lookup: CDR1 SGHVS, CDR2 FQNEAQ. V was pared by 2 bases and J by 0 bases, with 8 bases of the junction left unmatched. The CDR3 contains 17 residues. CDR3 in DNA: TGTGCCAGCAGCTTAATCCCCGGACTAGGGAGCACAGATACGCAGTATTTT. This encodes CASSLIPGLGSTDTQYF.

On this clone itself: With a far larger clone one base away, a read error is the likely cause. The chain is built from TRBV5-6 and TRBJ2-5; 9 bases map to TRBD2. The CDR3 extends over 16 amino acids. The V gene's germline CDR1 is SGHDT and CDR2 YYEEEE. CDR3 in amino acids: CACSLTIAGDRETQYF. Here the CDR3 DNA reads TGTGCCTGCAGCTTGACAATAGCGGGGGATAGAGAGACCCAGTACTTC.

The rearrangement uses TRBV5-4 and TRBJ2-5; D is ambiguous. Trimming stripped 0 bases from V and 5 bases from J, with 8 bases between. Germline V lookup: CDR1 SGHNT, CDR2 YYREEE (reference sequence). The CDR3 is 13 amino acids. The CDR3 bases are TGTGCCAGCAGCTTGGCGGCCGGGGAGACCCAGTACTTC. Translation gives CASSLAAGETQYF.

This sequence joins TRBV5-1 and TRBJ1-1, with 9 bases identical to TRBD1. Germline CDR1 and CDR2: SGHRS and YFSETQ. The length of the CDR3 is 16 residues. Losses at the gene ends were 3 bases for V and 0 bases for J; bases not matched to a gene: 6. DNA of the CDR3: TGCGCCAGCAGCTCCGGACAGGGGCTAATGAACACTGAAGCTTTCTTT. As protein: CASSSGQGLMNTEAFF.

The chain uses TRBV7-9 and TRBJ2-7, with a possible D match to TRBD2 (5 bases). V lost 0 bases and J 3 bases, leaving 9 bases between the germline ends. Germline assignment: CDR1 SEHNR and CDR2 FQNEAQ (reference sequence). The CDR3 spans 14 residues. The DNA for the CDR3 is TGTGCCAGCAGCTTAGCGCCGGGGAACTACGAGCAGTACTTC. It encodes CASSLAPGNYEQYF.

CDR3 DNA sequence: TGCGCCAGCAGCTTGGTGACGGGTCTGGGGGCATACGAGCAGTACTTC. This gives the protein CASSLVTGLGAYEQYF. The V call is TRBV5-1, the J call TRBJ2-7; tentative D call: TRBD1 (6 bases). The V gene's germline CDR1 is SGHRS and CDR2 YFSETQ. The CDR3 has 16 amino acids. Trimming stripped 0 bases from V and 4 bases from J, with 17 bases between.

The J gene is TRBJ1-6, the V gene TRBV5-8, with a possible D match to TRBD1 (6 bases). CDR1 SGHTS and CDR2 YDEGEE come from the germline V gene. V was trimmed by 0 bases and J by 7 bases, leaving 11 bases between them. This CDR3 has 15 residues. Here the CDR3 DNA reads TGTGCCAGCAGCTTGGATGCAGGGGAGAATTCACCCCTCCACTTT. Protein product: CASSLDAGENSPLHF.

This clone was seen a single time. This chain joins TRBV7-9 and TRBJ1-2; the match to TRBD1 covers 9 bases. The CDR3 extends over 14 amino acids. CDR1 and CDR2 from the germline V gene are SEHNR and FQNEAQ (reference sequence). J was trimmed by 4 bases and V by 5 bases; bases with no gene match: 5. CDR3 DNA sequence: TGTGCCAGCAGCGTAGGGACAGGGAGCTATGGCTACACCTTC. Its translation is CASSVGTGSYGYTF.

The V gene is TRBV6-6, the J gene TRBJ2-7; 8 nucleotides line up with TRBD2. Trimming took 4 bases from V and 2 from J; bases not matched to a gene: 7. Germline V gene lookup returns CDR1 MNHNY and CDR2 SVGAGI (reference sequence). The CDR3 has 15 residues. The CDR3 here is CASSSSGLGAYEQYF. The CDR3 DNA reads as TGTGCCAGCAGTTCGTCGGGACTAGGGGCCTACGAGCAGTACTTC.

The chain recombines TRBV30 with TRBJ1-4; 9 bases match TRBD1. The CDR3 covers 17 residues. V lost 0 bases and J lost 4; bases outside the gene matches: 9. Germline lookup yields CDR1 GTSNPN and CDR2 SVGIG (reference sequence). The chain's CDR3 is CAWSVLAGTGFNEKLFF. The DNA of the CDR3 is TGTGCCTGGAGTGTACTCGCCGGGACAGGGTTTAATGAAAAACTGTTTTTT.

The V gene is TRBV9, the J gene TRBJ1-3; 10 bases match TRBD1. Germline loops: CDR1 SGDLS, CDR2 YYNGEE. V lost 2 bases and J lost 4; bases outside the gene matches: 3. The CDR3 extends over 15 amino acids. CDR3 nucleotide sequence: TGTGCCAGCAGCGTGGGACAGGGGACCGGAAACACCATATATTTT. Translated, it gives CASSVGQGTGNTIYF.

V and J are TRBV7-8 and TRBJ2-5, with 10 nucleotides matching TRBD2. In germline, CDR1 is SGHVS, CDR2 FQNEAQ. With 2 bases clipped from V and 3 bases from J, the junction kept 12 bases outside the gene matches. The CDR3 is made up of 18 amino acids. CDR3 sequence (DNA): TGTGCCAGCAGCTTAATGCTAGCGGGGGCCCGCCTGAAAGAGACCCAGTACTTC. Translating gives CASSLMLAGARLKETQYF.

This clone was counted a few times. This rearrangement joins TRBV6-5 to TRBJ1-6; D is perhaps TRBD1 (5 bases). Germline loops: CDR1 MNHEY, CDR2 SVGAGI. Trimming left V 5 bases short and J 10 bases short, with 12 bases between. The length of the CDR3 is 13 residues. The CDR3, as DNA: TGTGCCAGCAGTCCAGGGATGAGGTCACCCCTCCACTTT. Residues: CASSPGMRSPLHF.

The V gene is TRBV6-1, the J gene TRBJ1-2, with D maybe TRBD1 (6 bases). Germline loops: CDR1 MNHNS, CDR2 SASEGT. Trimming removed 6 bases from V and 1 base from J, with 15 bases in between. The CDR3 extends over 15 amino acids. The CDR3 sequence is CASSPTTGSNYGYTF. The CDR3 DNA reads TGTGCCAGCAGCCCCACTACAGGGAGTAACTATGGCTACACCTTC.

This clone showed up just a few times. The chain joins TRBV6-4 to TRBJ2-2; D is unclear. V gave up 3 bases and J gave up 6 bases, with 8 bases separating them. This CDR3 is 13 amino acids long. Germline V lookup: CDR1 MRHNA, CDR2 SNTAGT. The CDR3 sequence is CASSESAAGELFF. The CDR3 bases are TGTGCCAGCAGTGAGAGCGCTGCCGGGGAGCTGTTTTTT.

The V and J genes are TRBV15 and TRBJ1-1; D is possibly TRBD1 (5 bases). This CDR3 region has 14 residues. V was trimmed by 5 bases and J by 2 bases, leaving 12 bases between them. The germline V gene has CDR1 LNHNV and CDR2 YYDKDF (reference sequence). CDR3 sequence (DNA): TGTGCCACCAGCCACCGACAGCCTAACACTGAAGCTTTCTTT. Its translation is CATSHRQPNTEAFF. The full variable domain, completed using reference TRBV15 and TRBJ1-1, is DAMVIQNPRYQVTQFGKPVTLSCSQTLNHNVMYWYQQKSSQAPKLLFHYYDKDFNNEADTPDNFQSRRPNTSFCFLDIRSPGLGDTAMYLCATSHRQPNTEAFFGQGTRLTVV.